A selection of T cell receptor beta chains follows, all from one sample in a study of CD8+ T cells in alopecia areata. Profiling relied on immunoSEQ multiplex PCR, and the TCRdb table lists in-frame clones only, not all of them. The sample consists of about 130,000 clones, over 50% of them appearing once. The source material was CD4+ T cells sorted from blood, sampled at week 0. These receptor sequences come from a human donor with alopecia areata. Both conserved end residues are part of each CDR3. Each record gives: V gene, D gene, clone size, J gene, CDR3 protein, CDR3 DNA. A D gene is named only where the DNA matches it firmly. Expanded clones are given a class, and other clones once, few, many or no size at all.

V gene: TRBV5-1
D gene: -
clone size: -
J gene: TRBJ2-1
CDR3 protein: CASSLNPGSSYNEQFF
CDR3 DNA: TGCGCCAGCAGCTTAAACCCCGGTAGCTCCTACAATGAGCAGTTCTTC

V gene: TRBV18
D gene: TRBD1
clone size: few
J gene: TRBJ1-2
CDR3 protein: CASSPSGQDGYTF
CDR3 DNA: TGTGCCAGCTCACCCTCAGGACAGGATGGCTACACCTTC

V gene: TRBV10-3
D gene: TRBD2
clone size: -
J gene: TRBJ2-7
CDR3 protein: CATLSREGGSEQYF
CDR3 DNA: TGTGCCACCCTTTCCCGGGAGGGGGGGAGCGAGCAGTACTTC

V gene: TRBV10-3
D gene: TRBD1
clone size: -
J gene: TRBJ2-1
CDR3 protein: CAISAQGDEQFF
CDR3 DNA: TGTGCCATCAGTGCGCAGGGGGATGAGCAGTTCTTC

V gene: TRBV5-4
D gene: -
clone size: -
J gene: TRBJ2-6
CDR3 protein: CASSFRQGSGANVLTF
CDR3 DNA: TGTGCCAGCAGCTTCCGCCAGGGATCGGGGGCCAACGTCCTGACTTTC

V gene: TRBV29-1
D gene: -
clone size: once
J gene: TRBJ1-3
CDR3 protein: CSVGTNGNTIYF
CDR3 DNA: TGCAGCGTTGGAACAAACGGAAACACCATATATTTT

V gene: TRBV6-1
D gene: TRBD1
clone size: -
J gene: TRBJ1-1
CDR3 protein: CASSGRQGLNTEAFF
CDR3 DNA: TGTGCCAGCAGTGGACGACAGGGCCTGAACACTGAAGCTTTCTTT

V gene: TRBV5-1
D gene: -
clone size: -
J gene: TRBJ2-5
CDR3 protein: CASSLDRSAQETQYF
CDR3 DNA: TGCGCCAGCAGCTTGGACAGATCGGCGCAAGAGACCCAGTACTTC

V gene: TRBV10-3
D gene: TRBD1
clone size: -
J gene: TRBJ1-2
CDR3 protein: CAIRGTADYGYTF
CDR3 DNA: TGTGCCATCAGGGGGACAGCCGACTATGGCTACACCTTC

V gene: TRBV2
D gene: TRBD2
clone size: -
J gene: TRBJ2-2
CDR3 protein: CASRLNSGANTGELFF
CDR3 DNA: TGTGCCAGCAGATTGAATAGCGGGGCGAACACCGGGGAGCTGTTTTTT

V gene: TRBV5-1
D gene: -
clone size: few
J gene: TRBJ1-1
CDR3 protein: CASSLGIDLMNTEAFF
CDR3 DNA: TGCGCCAGCAGCTTGGGCATAGACCTCATGAACACTGAAGCTTTCTTT

V gene: TRBV10-3
D gene: -
clone size: -
J gene: TRBJ2-3
CDR3 protein: CAISDGGPDTQYF
CDR3 DNA: TGTGCCATCAGTGATGGGGGGCCAGATACGCAGTATTTT

V gene: TRBV5-1
D gene: TRBD1
clone size: once
J gene: TRBJ2-5
CDR3 protein: CASSLEGTGKETQYF
CDR3 DNA: TGCGCCAGCAGCTTGGAGGGGACAGGGAAAGAGACCCAGTACTTC

V gene: TRBV25-1
D gene: TRBD2
clone size: few
J gene: TRBJ2-7
CDR3 protein: CASSEPGGGYEQYF
CDR3 DNA: TGTGCCAGCAGTGAACCGGGAGGAGGGTACGAGCAGTACTTC

V gene: TRBV5-1
D gene: TRBD1
clone size: -
J gene: TRBJ1-2
CDR3 protein: CASSQPGQGYGYTF
CDR3 DNA: TGCGCCAGCAGCCAACCGGGACAGGGTTATGGCTACACCTTC

V gene: TRBV29-1
D gene: -
clone size: few
J gene: TRBJ1-2
CDR3 protein: CSVGVQGDGYTF
CDR3 DNA: TGCAGCGTTGGGGTTCAGGGTGATGGCTACACCTTC

V gene: TRBV18
D gene: -
clone size: few
J gene: TRBJ2-5
CDR3 protein: CASSPRTRQETQYF
CDR3 DNA: TGTGCCAGCTCACCTAGGACTCGACAAGAGACCCAGTACTTC

V gene: TRBV7-3
D gene: -
clone size: few
J gene: TRBJ1-5
CDR3 protein: CASSSNGGPGEPQHF
CDR3 DNA: TGTGCCAGCAGCTCCAATGGCGGTCCGGGAGAGCCCCAGCATTTT

V gene: TRBV19
D gene: -
clone size: -
J gene: TRBJ1-1
CDR3 protein: CASSIWDNPAPEAFF
CDR3 DNA: TGTGCCAGTAGTATATGGGACAACCCGGCCCCTGAAGCTTTCTTT

V gene: TRBV4-1
D gene: -
clone size: -
J gene: TRBJ1-3
CDR3 protein: CASSQEGNTIYF
CDR3 DNA: TGCGCCAGCAGCCAAGAGGGGAACACCATATATTTT

V gene: TRBV19
D gene: TRBD1
clone size: few
J gene: TRBJ1-1
CDR3 protein: CASSSGQGAANTEAFF
CDR3 DNA: TGTGCCAGTAGTTCGGGACAGGGGGCCGCAAACACTGAAGCTTTCTTT

V gene: TRBV21-1
D gene: -
clone size: -
J gene: TRBJ2-1
CDR3 protein: CASSKEEGRNEQFF
CDR3 DNA: TGTGCCAGCAGCAAAGAGGAGGGGAGGAATGAGCAGTTCTTC

V gene: TRBV11-2
D gene: TRBD2
clone size: -
J gene: TRBJ2-3
CDR3 protein: CASSVRVTSGRGETDTQYF
CDR3 DNA: TGTGCCAGCAGCGTCCGGGTGACTAGCGGGAGGGGGGAGACAGATACGCAGTATTTT

V gene: TRBV2
D gene: -
clone size: few
J gene: TRBJ2-1
CDR3 protein: CASRIVTSKFF
CDR3 DNA: TGTGCCAGCAGAATCGTAACAAGCAAGTTCTTC

V gene: TRBV29-1
D gene: TRBD2
clone size: -
J gene: TRBJ2-7
CDR3 protein: CSVGSGRARRYEQYF
CDR3 DNA: TGCAGCGTTGGTAGCGGGAGGGCCAGGAGGTACGAGCAGTACTTC

V gene: TRBV29-1
D gene: -
clone size: -
J gene: TRBJ1-2
CDR3 protein: CSAFGQEVGYTF
CDR3 DNA: TGCAGCGCCTTCGGGCAGGAGGTTGGCTACACCTTC

V gene: TRBV23-1
D gene: TRBD1
clone size: few
J gene: TRBJ1-5
CDR3 protein: CASRERTGPSNQPQHF
CDR3 DNA: TGCGCCAGCAGAGAAAGGACAGGTCCTAGCAATCAGCCCCAGCATTTT

V gene: TRBV27
D gene: -
clone size: -
J gene: TRBJ2-7
CDR3 protein: CASSVTWGSSYEQYF
CDR3 DNA: TGTGCCAGCAGTGTAACTTGGGGGAGCTCCTACGAGCAGTACTTC

V gene: TRBV7-3
D gene: -
clone size: -
J gene: TRBJ2-3
CDR3 protein: CASSYGPRIDTQYF
CDR3 DNA: TGTGCCAGCAGCTACGGACCCCGAATAGATACGCAGTATTTT

V gene: TRBV19
D gene: TRBD1
clone size: few
J gene: TRBJ1-1
CDR3 protein: CASKGGQGGTEAFF
CDR3 DNA: TGTGCCAGTAAAGGGGGACAGGGGGGCACTGAAGCTTTCTTT

V gene: TRBV4-3
D gene: -
clone size: -
J gene: TRBJ2-7
CDR3 protein: CASSQDPGTFDEQYF
CDR3 DNA: TGCGCCAGCAGCCAAGATCCGGGAACTTTCGACGAGCAGTACTTC

V gene: TRBV6-6
D gene: -
clone size: -
J gene: TRBJ2-5
CDR3 protein: CASSYAGLQETQYF
CDR3 DNA: TGTGCCAGCAGTTACGCCGGACTCCAAGAGACCCAGTACTTC

V gene: TRBV29-1
D gene: -
clone size: few
J gene: TRBJ1-5
CDR3 protein: CSVGANREAPQHF
CDR3 DNA: TGCAGCGTTGGAGCGAACAGGGAGGCGCCCCAGCATTTT

V gene: TRBV9
D gene: TRBD1
clone size: -
J gene: TRBJ1-2
CDR3 protein: CASSEGTGYGYTF
CDR3 DNA: TGTGCCAGCAGCGAGGGGACAGGCTATGGCTACACCTTC

V gene: TRBV7-9
D gene: -
clone size: -
J gene: TRBJ1-3
CDR3 protein: CASSVDRFSGNTIYF
CDR3 DNA: TGTGCCAGCAGCGTTGACAGGTTCTCTGGAAACACCATATATTTT

V gene: TRBV25-1
D gene: -
clone size: few
J gene: TRBJ1-4
CDR3 protein: CASSDSATNEKLFF
CDR3 DNA: TGTGCCAGCAGTGACAGTGCAACTAATGAAAAACTGTTTTTT

V gene: TRBV5-1
D gene: -
clone size: -
J gene: TRBJ2-2
CDR3 protein: CASSFTPPGELFF
CDR3 DNA: TGCGCCAGCAGCTTCACTCCCCCCGGGGAGCTGTTTTTT

V gene: TRBV6-5
D gene: TRBD1
clone size: -
J gene: TRBJ1-2
CDR3 protein: CASSRTGGYGYTF
CDR3 DNA: TGTGCCAGCAGTAGGACAGGGGGCTATGGCTACACCTTC

V gene: TRBV28
D gene: -
clone size: -
J gene: TRBJ2-1
CDR3 protein: CASKPGDSYNEQFF
CDR3 DNA: TGTGCCAGCAAACCGGGTGACTCCTACAATGAGCAGTTCTTC

V gene: TRBV5-1
D gene: -
clone size: -
J gene: TRBJ2-3
CDR3 protein: CASSQWDPDTQYF
CDR3 DNA: TGCGCCAGCAGCCAGTGGGACCCAGATACGCAGTATTTT

V gene: TRBV29-1
D gene: TRBD1
clone size: -
J gene: TRBJ2-1
CDR3 protein: CSGGQGRNNEQFF
CDR3 DNA: TGCAGCGGGGGACAGGGGCGTAACAATGAGCAGTTCTTC

V gene: TRBV28
D gene: -
clone size: -
J gene: TRBJ2-7
CDR3 protein: CASETGHQGYEQYF
CDR3 DNA: TGTGCCAGCGAGACGGGGCACCAGGGGTACGAGCAGTACTTC

V gene: TRBV5-6
D gene: -
clone size: few
J gene: TRBJ2-3
CDR3 protein: CASSSGRSTDTQYF
CDR3 DNA: TGTGCCAGCAGCTCAGGACGGTCCACAGATACGCAGTATTTT

V gene: TRBV5-1
D gene: -
clone size: -
J gene: TRBJ2-5
CDR3 protein: CASSLDGDNRARAQYF
CDR3 DNA: TGCGCCAGCAGCTTGGATGGGGACAACCGAGCAAGGGCCCAGTACTTC

V gene: TRBV15
D gene: -
clone size: -
J gene: TRBJ2-3
CDR3 protein: CATSRDQADPSDTQYF
CDR3 DNA: TGTGCCACCAGCAGAGATCAAGCGGACCCTTCAGATACGCAGTATTTT

V gene: TRBV7-8
D gene: -
clone size: -
J gene: TRBJ2-5
CDR3 protein: CASSGNGPGETQYF
CDR3 DNA: TGTGCCAGCAGTGGAAATGGGCCCGGGGAGACCCAGTACTTC